This T cell receptor beta chain derives from a study of monozygotic twins with inflammatory bowel disease. The unique tags termed UMIs, each holding a 6-nucleotide sample barcode, were added by means of template switching. cDNA encoding TCRalpha and TCRbeta underwent two nested PCRs of around 15 and 10 cycles, each of which was followed by bead purification. TCRdb reprocessed the 5' RACE reads and keeps a single row for each CDR3 protein, giving no DNA. This sample's clone table lists some 150,000 distinct CDR3 sequences. CDR3 size: 15 residues. Germline CDR1 SGHRS, CDR2 YFSETQ. The draw for each donor consisted of a single 2.5 ml blood sample. Isolation of total RNA was performed on whole blood, with no prior T cell sorting.

The receptor comes from a human donor with ulcerative colitis or Crohn's disease, or a healthy co-twin of an affected twin (not recorded which). The material sequenced was blood. This chain connects TRBV5-1 to TRBJ2-3. CDR3 sequence reads: CASSLQGQITDTQYF.